This TCR beta chain was identified during a study of blood T cell repertoires in COVID-19. At the level of the study: In each case, the material was cDNA or gDNA derived from T cells, B-cell-depleted T cells, or PBMCs.

Sequenced by immunoSEQ multiplex PCR; TCRdb stores in-frame clones only, minus some. The sample records 150,000 to 200,000 clones, around four fifths being singletons. The CDR3 loop spans 15 amino acids. Trimming pared 1 base from V and 0 bases from J, leaving 9 bases between. Germline V CDR1 and CDR2: MDHEN, SYDVKM. Sequencing was carried out using peripheral blood. The TCR originated in a man aged 55 to 70 with COVID-19, enrolled during active disease. The V gene is TRBV28, the J gene TRBJ1-1; D gene uncertain. The CDR3 region is CASSLFVMLNTEAFF. The CDR3, as DNA: TGTGCCAGCAGTTTATTTGTCATGTTGAACACTGAAGCTTTCTTT.